This T cell receptor beta chain was identified during a study of cytomegalovirus exposure and HLA in healthy donors. General study points: In vitro confirmation showed three CMV-associated chains to be CMV antigen specific.

This clone was found once. Its antigen is currently unknown. Germline V lookup: CDR1 SGDLS, CDR2 YYNGEE. Trimming removed 0 bases from V and 7 bases from J, with 8 bases in between. This CDR3 has 12 residues. Sequenced by immunoSEQ multiplex PCR; TCRdb stores in-frame clones only, minus some. The data show about 82,000 clones, just under 95% seen once. This sequence joins TRBV9 and TRBJ2-7; TRBD2 is a possible D gene (5 bases). Sequences were obtained from PBMCs. This clonotype originated in a man aged 18 to 29 in good health and CMV-seronegative. CDR3 DNA: TGTGCCAGCAGCGTAGAGGGCGGGGAGCAGTACTTC. Its protein product is CASSVEGGEQYF.